This TCR beta chain came from a study of blood T cell repertoires in COVID-19. Across the whole study: Sites in the United States, Italy and Spain provided acute and convalescent COVID-19 samples.

Germline CDR1 and CDR2: MNHEY and SVGAGI. The CDR3 has 14 amino acids. V lost 6 bases to trimming and J lost 1 base, with 13 bases between them. Clinical history as reported by participants underpinned cohort assignment. In the source study's methods: Reference gene primer amplification gave estimated nucleated cell counts. Clones were read by immunoSEQ multiplex PCR, and TCRdb kept only the in-frame ones, dropping some. V and J calls and clone size are those listed in that table; D and trimming were worked out from the DNA. Of approximately 400,000 clones listed, about 89% are singletons. Sequenced sample: PBMCs or T cells enriched from blood (not recorded which). The chain uses TRBV6-5 and TRBJ2-7; D possibly corresponds to TRBD1 (5 bases). The TCR comes from a woman in her 40s who had been exposed to COVID-19. The CDR3 nucleotides are TGTGCCAGCAGACTGAAGACAGAATCCTACGAGCAGTACTTC. Protein: CASRLKTESYEQYF.